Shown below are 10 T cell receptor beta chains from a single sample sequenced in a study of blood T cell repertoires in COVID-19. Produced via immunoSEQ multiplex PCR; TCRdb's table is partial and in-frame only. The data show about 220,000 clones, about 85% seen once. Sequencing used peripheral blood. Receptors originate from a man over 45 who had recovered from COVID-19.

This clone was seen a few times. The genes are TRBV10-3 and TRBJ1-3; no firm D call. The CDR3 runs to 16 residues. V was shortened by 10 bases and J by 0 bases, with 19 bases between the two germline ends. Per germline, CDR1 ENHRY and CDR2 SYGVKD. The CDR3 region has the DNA TGTGCCAGCAGACCCGAGGCAGTGAGCTCTGGAAACACCATATATTTT. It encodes CASRPEAVSSGNTIYF.

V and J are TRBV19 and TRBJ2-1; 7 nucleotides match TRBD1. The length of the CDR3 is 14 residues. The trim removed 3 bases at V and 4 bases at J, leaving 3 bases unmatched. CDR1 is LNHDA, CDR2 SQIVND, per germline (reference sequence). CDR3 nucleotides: TGTGCCAGTAGTATCCCGACAGGGTACAATGAGCAGTTCTTC. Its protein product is CASSIPTGYNEQFF.

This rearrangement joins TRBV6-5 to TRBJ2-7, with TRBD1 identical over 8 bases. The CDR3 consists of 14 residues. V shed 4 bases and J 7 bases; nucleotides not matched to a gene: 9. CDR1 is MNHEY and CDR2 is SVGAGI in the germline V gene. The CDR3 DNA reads TGTGCCAGCAGTTCCACCAGGACAGGGCGAGAGCAGTACTTC. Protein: CASSSTRTGREQYF.

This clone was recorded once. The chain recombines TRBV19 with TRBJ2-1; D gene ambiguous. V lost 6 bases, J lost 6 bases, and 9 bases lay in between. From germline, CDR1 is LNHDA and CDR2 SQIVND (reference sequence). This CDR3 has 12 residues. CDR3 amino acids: CASRQDPNEQFF. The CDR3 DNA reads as TGTGCCAGTAGGCAGGATCCCAATGAGCAGTTCTTC. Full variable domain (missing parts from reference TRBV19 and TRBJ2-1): DGGITQSPKYLFRKEGQNVTLSCEQNLNHDAMYWYRQDPGQGLRLIYYSQIVNDFQKGDIAEGYSVSREKKESFPLTVTSAQKNPTAFYLCASRQDPNEQFFGPGTRLTVL.

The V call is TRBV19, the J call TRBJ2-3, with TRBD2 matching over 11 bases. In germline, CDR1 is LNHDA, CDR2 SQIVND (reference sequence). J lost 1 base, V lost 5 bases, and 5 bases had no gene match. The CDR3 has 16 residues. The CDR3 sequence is CASSRSGRAGTDTQYF. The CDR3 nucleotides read TGTGCCAGTAGTCGTAGCGGGAGGGCCGGCACAGATACGCAGTATTTT.

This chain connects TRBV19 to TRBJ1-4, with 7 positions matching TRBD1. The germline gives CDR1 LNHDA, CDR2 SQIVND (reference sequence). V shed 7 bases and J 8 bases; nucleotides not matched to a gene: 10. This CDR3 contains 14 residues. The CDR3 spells CASKDRDRPEKLFF. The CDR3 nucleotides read TGTGCCAGTAAGGATCGGGACAGACCCGAAAAACTGTTTTTT.

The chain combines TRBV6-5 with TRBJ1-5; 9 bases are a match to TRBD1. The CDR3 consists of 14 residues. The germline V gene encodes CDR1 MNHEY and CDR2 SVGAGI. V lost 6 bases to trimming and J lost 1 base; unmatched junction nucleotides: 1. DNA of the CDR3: TGTGCCAGCAGGGACAGGGGAAGCAATCAGCCCCAGCATTTT. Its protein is CASRDRGSNQPQHF.

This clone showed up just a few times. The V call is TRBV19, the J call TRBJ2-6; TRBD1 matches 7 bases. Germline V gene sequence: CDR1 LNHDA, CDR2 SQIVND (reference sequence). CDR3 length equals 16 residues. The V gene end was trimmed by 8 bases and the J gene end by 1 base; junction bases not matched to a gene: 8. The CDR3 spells CASVDRWGSGANVLTF. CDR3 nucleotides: TGTGCCAGTGTGGACAGGTGGGGATCTGGGGCCAACGTCCTGACTTTC.

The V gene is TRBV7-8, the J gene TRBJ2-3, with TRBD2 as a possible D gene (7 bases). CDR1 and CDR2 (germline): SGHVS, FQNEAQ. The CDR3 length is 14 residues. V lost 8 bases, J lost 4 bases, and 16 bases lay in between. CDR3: CASGRGRVPDTQYF. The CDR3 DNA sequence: TGTGCCAGCGGGAGGGGGAGAGTCCCAGATACGCAGTATTTT. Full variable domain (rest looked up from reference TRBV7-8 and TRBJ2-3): GAGVSQSPRYKVAKRGQDVALRCDPISGHVSLFWYQQALGQGPEFLTYFQNEAQLDKSGLPSDRFFAERPEGSVSTLKIQRTQQEDSAVYLCASGRGRVPDTQYFGPGTRLTVL.

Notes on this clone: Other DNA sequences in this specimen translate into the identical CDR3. CDR3 amino acids: CASSLELAGGYEQYF. CDR3 nucleotide sequence: TGTGCCAGCAGCTTAGAACTAGCGGGAGGGTACGAGCAGTACTTC. The chain recombines TRBV7-2 with TRBJ2-7; TRBD2 aligns across 13 bases. J was trimmed by 4 bases and V by 1 base; bases with no gene match: 1. The CDR3 is 15 residues long. The germline V gene has CDR1 SGHTA and CDR2 FQGNSA. Based on the CDR3 plus reference TRBV7-2 and TRBJ2-7, the full variable domain is GAGVSQSPSNKVTEKGKDVELRCDPISGHTALYWYRQSLGQGLEFLIYFQGNSAPDKSGLPSDRFSAERTGGSVSTLTIQRTQQEDSAVYLCASSLELAGGYEQYFGPGTRLTVT.